The 28 T cell receptor beta chains listed next were all sequenced from one sample in a study of control samples from healthy donors and cancer patients. Only in-frame clones appear in the TCRdb table, and some are missing; sequencing was by immunoSEQ multiplex PCR. Of about 170,000 clones in the sample, 91% are singletons; the top ten hold about 1.6%. The material sequenced was blood. These receptors all come from a woman aged 25 to 39 in good health.

The chain carries TRBV3-1 (or the pseudogene TRBV3-2) and TRBJ2-4; no reliable D call. The V gene's germline CDR1 is LGHDT and CDR2 YNNKEL (reference sequence). Trimming shortened V by 2 bases and J by 7 bases, and 6 bases separated the two germline ends. The CDR3 is 12 residues long. CDR3 nucleotide sequence: TGTGCCAGCAGCCAACTAGTGAACATTCAGTACTTC. The encoded protein is CASSQLVNIQYF.

CDR3 DNA sequence: TGTGCCAGTAGTGGGACACCCAATCGGGAAAAACTGTTTTTT. This sequence encodes CASSGTPNREKLFF. The rearrangement uses TRBV19 and TRBJ1-4; TRBD1 is a possible D gene (6 bases). The CDR3 is 14 residues long. Germline V gene sequence: CDR1 LNHDA, CDR2 SQIVND (reference sequence). Trimming pared 5 bases from V and 8 bases from J, leaving 15 bases between.

The chain joins TRBV5-4 to TRBJ2-1; 8 nucleotides match TRBD2. V dropped 2 bases and J dropped 4; count of bases not matched to a gene: 11. Germline V gene data show CDR1 as SGHNT and CDR2 as YYREEE (reference sequence). This CDR3 has 17 amino acids. CDR3 amino acids: CASSLPLLAGEYNEQFF. As DNA, the CDR3 is TGTGCCAGCAGCTTACCCCTTCTAGCGGGCGAATACAATGAGCAGTTCTTC.

CDR3 amino acids: CASSTGQVRTGELFF. The CDR3 coding sequence is TGTGCCAGTAGTACGGGACAGGTTCGAACCGGGGAGCTGTTTTTT. The V gene is TRBV19, the J gene TRBJ2-2, with 8 bases matching TRBD1. The CDR3 spans 15 residues. Germline V CDR1 and CDR2: LNHDA, SQIVND (reference sequence). Losses at the gene ends were 4 bases for V and 5 bases for J; bases not matched to a gene: 6.

The chain recombines TRBV28 with TRBJ1-1, with D unresolved. Trimming removed 6 bases from V and 1 base from J, with 9 bases in between. In germline, CDR1 is MDHEN, CDR2 SYDVKM. This CDR3 comprises 13 residues. The CDR3 spells CASRSHGNTEAFF. CDR3 DNA sequence: TGTGCCAGCAGATCCCACGGGAACACTGAAGCTTTCTTT.

The rearrangement links TRBV23-1 to TRBJ2-2; the D is unclear. TRBV23-1 is recorded as an ORF, its role being uncertain. The CDR3 runs to 16 residues. The V and J ends lost 1 base and 3 bases respectively, with 12 bases between them. CDR3 sequence (DNA): TGCGCCAGCAGTCAATGGGTGGGCTCCTACACCGGGGAGCTGTTTTTT. It is translated as CASSQWVGSYTGELFF.

J is TRBJ1-2 and V is TRBV21-1; TRBD1 reflects the table's D call only, with no check against the DNA. TRBV21-1 is designated a pseudogene. This CDR3 has 16 residues. DNA of the CDR3: TGTGCCAGCAGCAAAGTCAGGGGGACAGCTAACTATGGCTACACCTTC. Protein: CASSKVRGTANYGYTF.

This clone was seen a single time. The chain joins TRBV7-9 to TRBJ1-5; tentative D call: TRBD1 (6 bases). V was trimmed by 5 bases and J by 0 bases, leaving 8 bases between them. This CDR3 has 14 residues. CDR1 and CDR2 (germline): SEHNR, FQNEAQ (reference sequence). This CDR3 reads CASSRTDSNQPQHF. The CDR3 nucleotides are TGTGCCAGCAGCAGGACAGATAGCAATCAGCCCCAGCATTTT.

The V call is TRBV6-5, the J call TRBJ2-7, with TRBD2 as a possible D gene (5 bases). V was trimmed by 0 bases and J by 6 bases, leaving 9 bases between them. CDR1 and CDR2 (germline): MNHEY, SVGAGI. The CDR3 sequence is 13 residues long. This CDR3 is CASSYSIGGEQYF. In DNA, the CDR3 is TGTGCCAGCAGTTACTCGATAGGAGGCGAGCAGTACTTC.

The chain has TRBV12-3 or TRBV12-4 and TRBJ1-1; D ambiguous. The CDR3 has 12 amino acids. Between the trimmed V and J ends, which lost 2 bases and 0 bases, there was a span of 1 base. CDR3: CASSLMNTEAFF. The CDR3 DNA reads as TGTGCCAGCAGTTTAATGAACACTGAAGCTTTCTTT.

This sequence joins TRBV6-5 and TRBJ2-7, with 11 bases lining up with TRBD1. V lost 4 bases, J lost 4 bases, and 6 bases stayed unmatched. CDR3 length: 15 amino acids. The V gene's germline CDR1 is MNHEY and CDR2 SVGAGI. The chain's CDR3 is CASSSIRDRGYEQYF. The CDR3 nucleotides read TGTGCCAGCAGTTCGATCCGGGACAGGGGGTACGAGCAGTACTTC.

The chain has TRBV5-1 and TRBJ2-2; 9 bases agree with TRBD1. CDR1 is SGHRS, CDR2 YFSETQ, per germline. Losses at the gene ends were 2 bases for V and 0 bases for J; bases not matched to a gene: 5. The length of the CDR3 is 17 residues. The CDR3 DNA sequence: TGCGCCAGCAGCTTTGGGACAGGGAGCGCGAACACCGGGGAGCTGTTTTTT. It codes for CASSFGTGSANTGELFF.

This clone was picked up a small number of times. CDR3 nucleotide sequence: TGTGCCAGCAGCCCAGCGAGCCATAGCAATCAGCCCCAGCATTTT. Translating it yields CASSPASHSNQPQHF. This chain links TRBV7-2 with TRBJ1-5; D gene ambiguous. The ends were cut back, 5 bases at V and 0 bases at J, with 11 bases in the middle. This CDR3 comprises 15 residues. CDR1 and CDR2 (germline): SGHTA, FQGNSA.

Concerning this clone itself: It is unclear where the CDR3 begins or ends on the DNA, so no DNA is shown, and the CDR3 is as TCRdb lists it. The chain employs TRBV21-1 and TRBJ2-6. TRBV21-1 is a listed pseudogene. The CDR3 is 15 residues long, counting both termini. CDR3: CASSKVGYGANVLTF.

The V call is TRBV6-5, the J call TRBJ2-7; TRBD1 agrees at 7 bases. The CDR3 totals 15 residues. The germline CDR1 and CDR2 sequences are MNHEY and SVGAGI. J lost 3 bases, V lost 4 bases, and 9 bases had no gene match. As DNA, the CDR3 is TGTGCCAGCAGTTCGGTCGGGACAGCAAACTACGAGCAGTACTTC. Its protein is CASSSVGTANYEQYF.

This rearrangement joins TRBV28 to TRBJ2-1; 8 bases line up with TRBD1. V dropped 6 bases and J dropped 8; count of bases not matched to a gene: 3. The CDR3 spans 12 residues. Per germline, CDR1 MDHEN and CDR2 SYDVKM. The CDR3, as DNA: TGTGCCAGCAGCCCGACAGGGGATGAGCAGTTCTTC. Protein: CASSPTGDEQFF.

This rearrangement joins TRBV5-1 to TRBJ1-6; tentative D call: TRBD1 (5 bases). Germline CDR1 SGHRS, CDR2 YFSETQ. The CDR3 spans 15 residues. Trimming stripped 0 bases from V and 10 bases from J, with 14 bases between. Here the CDR3 DNA reads TGCGCCAGCAGCTTGGCCGGCAGGGAACGCTCACCCCTCCACTTT. It translates to CASSLAGRERSPLHF.

This rearrangement joins TRBV28 to TRBJ1-4; 10 bases align to TRBD1. Trimming took 4 bases from V and 0 from J; bases not matched to a gene: 2. The CDR3 contains 16 residues. Germline loops: CDR1 MDHEN, CDR2 SYDVKM. CDR3: CASSSGQGATNEKLFF. In DNA form, the CDR3 reads TGTGCCAGCAGTTCCGGACAGGGGGCAACTAATGAAAAACTGTTTTTT.

The chain carries TRBV9 and TRBJ1-2; 7 bases align to TRBD1. CDR1 is SGDLS, CDR2 YYNGEE, per germline. Germline trimming cut 0 bases from V and 1 base from J; bases unmatched to any gene: 3. CDR3 size: 15 residues. This CDR3 reads CASSVADRDNYGYTF. The CDR3 DNA reads TGTGCCAGCAGCGTAGCCGACAGGGATAACTATGGCTACACCTTC.

The rearrangement joins TRBV10-3 to TRBJ2-7; TRBD2 matches 13 bases. This CDR3 is built from 16 residues. CDR1 is ENHRY, CDR2 SYGVKD, per germline. V lost 6 bases to trimming and J lost 0 bases; unmatched junction nucleotides: 5. This chain's CDR3 is CAISRTSGSFSYEQYF. The CDR3 bases are TGTGCCATCAGCCGGACTAGCGGGAGCTTCTCCTACGAGCAGTACTTC.

The chain has TRBV24-1 and TRBJ2-2; 7 bases agree with TRBD1. The V gene's germline CDR1 is KGHDR and CDR2 SFDVKD. This CDR3 region has 16 residues. J was trimmed by 0 bases and V by 4 bases; bases with no gene match: 4. The CDR3 bases are TGTGCCACCAGTGAGTTCGACAGGGCGAACACCGGGGAGCTGTTTTTT. Protein: CATSEFDRANTGELFF.

The chain employs TRBV19 and TRBJ1-5; D perhaps matches TRBD1 (6 bases). The CDR3 spans 15 residues. V lost 3 bases to trimming and J lost 6 bases, with 15 bases between them. Germline-derived CDR1 and CDR2 are LNHDA and SQIVND (reference sequence). The CDR3 loop reads CASSIMGGAGQPQHF. In DNA form, the CDR3 reads TGTGCCAGTAGTATCATGGGGGGCGCGGGTCAGCCCCAGCATTTT.

As to this clone: The sample contains more than one DNA sequence encoding this CDR3. The rearrangement links TRBV7-9 to TRBJ2-5; 8 bases map to TRBD1. This CDR3 comprises 13 residues. V shed 5 bases and J 5 bases; nucleotides not matched to a gene: 4. CDR1 and CDR2 (germline): SEHNR, FQNEAQ (reference sequence). CDR3 in DNA: TGTGCCAGCAGCCTGACAGGGGTCGAGACCCAGTACTTC. This encodes CASSLTGVETQYF.

Here the CDR3 reads CASSIRTGYNYGYTF. The CDR3 nucleotides read TGTGCCAGCAGTATACGGACAGGGTATAACTATGGCTACACCTTC. The rearrangement links TRBV28 to TRBJ1-2, with 8 bases fitting TRBD1. CDR1 and CDR2 (germline): MDHEN, SYDVKM. Losses at the gene ends were 5 bases for V and 1 base for J; bases not matched to a gene: 6. The CDR3 sequence is 15 residues long.

The chain recombines TRBV4-2 with TRBJ2-1, with a possible D match to TRBD1 (5 bases). The CDR3 loop spans 15 amino acids. From germline, CDR1 is LGHNA and CDR2 YNFKEQ. The ends were cut back, 0 bases at V and 4 bases at J, with 10 bases in the middle. DNA of the CDR3: TGTGCCAGCAGCCAAGATACCCAGGGATACAATGAGCAGTTCTTC. It encodes CASSQDTQGYNEQFF.

V is TRBV15 and J is TRBJ1-1, with D tentatively TRBD1 (5 bases). CDR1 and CDR2 from the germline V gene are LNHNV and YYDKDF (reference sequence). V was cut by 0 bases and J by 6 bases, with 11 bases left in between. This CDR3 spans 14 amino acids. The chain's CDR3 is CATSRDVGGAEAFF. CDR3 nucleotides: TGTGCCACCAGCAGAGATGTGGGGGGGGCTGAAGCTTTCTTT. The whole variable domain, filled in from reference TRBV15 and TRBJ1-1, reads DAMVIQNPRYQVTQFGKPVTLSCSQTLNHNVMYWYQQKSSQAPKLLFHYYDKDFNNEADTPDNFQSRRPNTSFCFLDIRSPGLGDTAMYLCATSRDVGGAEAFFGQGTRLTVV.

This chain connects TRBV6-5 to TRBJ2-4; TRBD2 matches 10 bases. The CDR3 length is 14 residues. Unmatched junction bases numbered 5, after V lost 6 bases and J lost 6 bases. Germline V gives CDR1 MNHEY, CDR2 SVGAGI. CDR3 coding DNA: TGTGCCAGCAGAAAAGCGGGAGGGAGAAACATTCAGTACTTC. It encodes CASRKAGGRNIQYF.

This chain connects TRBV28 to TRBJ1-2, with D perhaps matching TRBD1 (5 bases). The ends were cut back, 8 bases at V and 4 bases at J, with 8 bases in the middle. Looked up from germline, CDR1 is MDHEN and CDR2 is SYDVKM. This CDR3 has 11 amino acids. DNA for the CDR3: TGTGCCAGCGGGGGGTTCTATGGCTACACCTTC. It yields the protein CASGGFYGYTF.